The 21 T cell receptor beta chains listed next were all sequenced from one sample in a study of blood T cells in healthy people across ages. Combining a sample-barcoded 5' primer with a J-beta primer mix, a second PCR ran for roughly 7 to 11 cycles. MiXCR, run by TCRdb on the 5' RACE reads, gives a single entry per CDR3 protein. The repertoire holds more than 1,400,000 distinct CDR3 sequences, with approximately 40% as singletons. Sequencing was carried out using blood. These receptors all come from a woman between 18 and 30 years old in good health.

The J gene is TRBJ1-2, the V gene TRBV6-1; 8 bases map to TRBD1. The germline V gene encodes CDR1 MNHNS and CDR2 SASEGT. The CDR3 consists of 16 residues. The trim removed 2 bases at V and 8 bases at J, leaving 13 bases unmatched. The CDR3 spells CASSERQGALSGGYTF. The CDR3 DNA follows: TGTGCCAGCAGTGAAAGGCAGGGGGCCTTGTCCGGGGGCTACACCTTC.

This clonotype was detected a few times. CDR3 sequence (DNA): TGTGCCAGCAGTGAGCGGGGCGGAACCACCCTTGAGACCCAGTACTTC. Translating gives CASSERGGTTLETQYF. The chain couples TRBV6-1 to TRBJ2-5; D perhaps matches TRBD2 (6 bases). The CDR3 sequence is 16 residues long. V was trimmed by 3 bases and J by 5 bases, leaving 19 bases between them. Germline V lookup: CDR1 MNHNS, CDR2 SASEGT.

The chain links TRBV9 to TRBJ1-1; D gene unclear. Trimming pared 4 bases from V and 7 bases from J, leaving 8 bases between. In germline, CDR1 is SGDLS, CDR2 YYNGEE. This CDR3 comprises 11 residues. Here the CDR3 DNA reads TGTGCCAGCAGCCCGTTCGATGAAGCTTTCTTT. Translating gives CASSPFDEAFF. Combining the CDR3 with reference TRBV9 and TRBJ1-1 gives the whole variable domain DSGVTQTPKHLITATGQRVTLRCSPRSGDLSVYWYQQSLDQGLQFLIQYYNGEERAKGNILERFSAQQFPDLHSELNLSSLELGDSALYFCASSPFDEAFFGQGTRLTVV.

V gene TRBV6-5 combines with J gene TRBJ2-5, with 7 bases fitting TRBD2. The tail of the sequence fits TRBJ2-7 better, so the J call may be wrong. The CDR3 length is 13 residues. The germline V gene encodes CDR1 MNHEY and CDR2 SVGAGI. Here the CDR3 DNA reads TGTGCCAGCAGAATGACTAGCACCTACGAGCAGTACTTC. It is translated as CASRMTSTYEQYF.

The chain recombines TRBV29-1 with TRBJ2-7, with D perhaps TRBD1 or TRBD2 (7 bases each). CDR1 and CDR2 (germline): SQVTM, ANQGSEA. This CDR3 is 15 amino acids long. V was clipped by 7 bases and J by 5 bases, with 24 bases between them. CDR3 nucleotide sequence: TGCAGCGGAGGGGGCCTGATAGGGACTACTGACGAGCAGTACTTC. Encoded protein: CSGGGLIGTTDEQYF.

This clonotype was picked up a small number of times. V and J are TRBV20-1 and TRBJ2-1; TRBD2 matches at 10 bases. The germline V gene encodes CDR1 DFQATT and CDR2 SNEGSKA (reference sequence). The trim removed 6 bases at V and 8 bases at J, leaving 10 bases unmatched. The CDR3 has 14 residues. The CDR3 loop reads CSAETGTSVYEQFF. CDR3 sequence (DNA): TGCAGTGCGGAAACCGGGACTAGCGTCTATGAGCAGTTCTTC.

The sample holds one count of this clonotype. This chain connects TRBV5-1 to TRBJ2-7; 9 bases fit TRBD1. This CDR3 region has 15 residues. V gave up 5 bases and J gave up 5 bases; unmatched junction bases: 11. CDR1 is SGHRS and CDR2 is YFSETQ in the germline V gene. The CDR3 nucleotides read TGCGCCAGCAGATACCAGGGACAGGGTACTCACGAGCAGTACTTC. Residues: CASRYQGQGTHEQYF.

The sample holds a few counts of this clonotype. This rearrangement joins TRBV12-3 or TRBV12-4 to TRBJ1-2; D unclear. There are 13 residues in the CDR3. Deletions cut 5 bases from V and 4 bases from J, with 11 bases between. The CDR3 sequence is CASSPTVGYGYTF. DNA of the CDR3: TGTGCCAGCAGTCCGACTGTGGGCTATGGCTACACCTTC.

In nucleotides, the CDR3 is TGTGCCAGCAGCTTAGATGTGCCCCAGGGAGTGAACTCACCCCTCCACTTT. It codes for CASSLDVPQGVNSPLHF. The chain has TRBV11-2 and TRBJ1-6, with a possible D match to TRBD1 (5 bases). V lost 0 bases and J lost 10, with 19 bases in between. The CDR3 has 17 amino acids. Germline V CDR1 and CDR2: SGHAT, FQNNGV.

This rearrangement joins TRBV20-1 to TRBJ1-2; D unresolved. The length of the CDR3 is 11 residues. The germline gives CDR1 DFQATT, CDR2 SNEGSKA (reference sequence). V was pared by 4 bases and J by 5 bases, with 8 bases between. The DNA of the CDR3 is TGCAGTGCTAAAGCTTCATATGGCTACACCTTC. It translates to CSAKASYGYTF.

This clonotype was counted only a few times. V and J are TRBV7-9 and TRBJ2-7, with D tentatively TRBD2 (6 bases). Trimming took off 4 bases at V and 2 bases at J, with 15 bases between the two ends. This CDR3 contains 15 residues. Germline V gives CDR1 SEHNR, CDR2 FQNEAQ (reference sequence). The CDR3 here is CASSSSTGLPYEQYF. The CDR3 DNA is TGTGCCAGCAGCTCGTCTACGGGACTTCCCTACGAGCAGTACTTC.

The chain combines TRBV20-1 with TRBJ2-1, with TRBD2 matching over 8 bases. The CDR3 consists of 14 residues. Trimming removed 5 bases from V and 5 bases from J; junction bases left unmatched: 8. Germline V gives CDR1 DFQATT, CDR2 SNEGSKA (reference sequence). CDR3 coding DNA: TGCAGTGCTCGCTCGGGGGGGCTTAACAATGAGCAGTTCTTC. Protein: CSARSGGLNNEQFF.

This clonotype has only a few counts. This chain joins TRBV6-4 and TRBJ2-1; 9 bases are a match to TRBD2. Germline-derived CDR1 and CDR2 are MRHNA and SNTAGT. The ends lost 4 bases at V and 4 bases at J; junction bases unmatched: 5. This CDR3 is built from 15 residues. The CDR3 is CASSVGTSRYNEQFF. Written as DNA, the CDR3 is TGTGCCAGCAGTGTAGGGACTAGCAGATACAATGAGCAGTTCTTC.

This clonotype was seen only a few times. The V and J genes are TRBV7-9 and TRBJ1-5; no definite D call. Trimming pared 2 bases from V and 3 bases from J, leaving 8 bases between. Germline V gene lookup returns CDR1 SEHNR and CDR2 FQNEAQ (reference sequence). The CDR3 length is 14 residues. The CDR3 region has the DNA TGTGCCAGCAGCTTAAACAGTAACAATCAGCCCCAGCATTTT. The encoded protein is CASSLNSNNQPQHF.

The rearrangement links TRBV4-1 to TRBJ1-2; TRBD1 matches 8 bases. The V segment lost 0 bases and the J segment 4 bases; nucleotides outside the gene matches: 1. The CDR3 is 14 residues long. CDR1 is MGHRA, CDR2 YSYEKL, per germline. Here the CDR3 DNA reads TGCGCCAGCAGCCAAGATACAGGGGGCTATGGCTACACCTTC. Protein: CASSQDTGGYGYTF.

This clonotype was found a few times. The chain carries TRBV28 and TRBJ2-7; 7 bases are shared with TRBD1. Unmatched junction bases numbered 8, after V lost 7 bases and J lost 2 bases. Germline CDR1 and CDR2: MDHEN and SYDVKM. The CDR3 is 14 residues long. The CDR3 sequence: CASTTTGSTYEQYF. The CDR3 DNA sequence: TGTGCCAGCACCACGACAGGGTCCACCTACGAGCAGTACTTC.

CDR3 sequence reads: CASSGWAEAFF. DNA for the CDR3: TGTGCCAGCAGTGGATGGGCCGAAGCTTTCTTT. The chain recombines TRBV6-1 with TRBJ1-1; D uncertain. CDR3 length equals 11 residues. Between the trimmed V and J ends, which lost 4 bases and 8 bases, there was a span of 8 bases. Germline CDR1 MNHNS, CDR2 SASEGT.

The rearrangement joins TRBV15 to TRBJ1-5, with 7 bases fitting TRBD1. V trimming: 8 bases; J trimming: 3 bases; junction bases outside the gene matches: 10. This CDR3 contains 15 residues. CDR1 is LNHNV and CDR2 is YYDKDF in the germline V gene (reference sequence). The CDR3 protein is CATSSGQVDNQPQHF. The CDR3, as DNA: TGTGCCACCTCCTCAGGACAGGTCGACAATCAGCCCCAGCATTTT.

The V and J genes are TRBV7-7 and TRBJ1-1, with D maybe TRBD1 (5 bases). Germline CDR1 reads SSHAT; CDR2 reads FNYEAQ (reference sequence). The CDR3 consists of 13 residues. V was cut by 6 bases and J by 4 bases, with 12 bases left in between. Here the CDR3 DNA reads TGTGCCAGCAGTCGGGACGAGGGCACTGAAGCTTTCTTT. As protein: CASSRDEGTEAFF.

This chain links TRBV20-1 with TRBJ2-1, with 12 bases lining up with TRBD2. Germline values: CDR1 DFQATT, CDR2 SNEGSKA (reference sequence). This CDR3 spans 17 amino acids. With 0 bases clipped from V and 5 bases from J, the junction kept 8 bases outside the gene matches. CDR3 sequence (DNA): TGCAGTGCTAGAGATCTTCGGCTAGCGGGGGGGGACAATGAGCAGTTCTTC. Translation: CSARDLRLAGGDNEQFF.

The gene calls are TRBV2 and TRBJ2-3; D tentatively fits TRBD1 or TRBD2 (6 bases each). Per germline, CDR1 SNHLY and CDR2 FYNNEI. V was trimmed by 7 bases and J by 4 bases, leaving 18 bases between them. The CDR3 loop spans 15 amino acids. CDR3 sequence: CASTEEGGPADTQYF. As DNA, the CDR3 is TGTGCCAGCACTGAGGAGGGGGGCCCCGCAGATACGCAGTATTTT.